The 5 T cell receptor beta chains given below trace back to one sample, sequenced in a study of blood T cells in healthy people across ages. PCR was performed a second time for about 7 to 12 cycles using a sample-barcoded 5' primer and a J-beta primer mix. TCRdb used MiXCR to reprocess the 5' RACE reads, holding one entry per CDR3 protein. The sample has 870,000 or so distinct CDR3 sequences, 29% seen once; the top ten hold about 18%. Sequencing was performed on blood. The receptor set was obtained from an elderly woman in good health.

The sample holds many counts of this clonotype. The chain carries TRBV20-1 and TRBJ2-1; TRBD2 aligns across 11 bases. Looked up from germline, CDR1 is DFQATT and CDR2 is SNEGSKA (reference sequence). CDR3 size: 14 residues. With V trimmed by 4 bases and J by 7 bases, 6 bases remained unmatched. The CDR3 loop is CSANSGGATNEQFF. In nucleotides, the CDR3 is TGCAGTGCTAATAGCGGGGGGGCCACGAATGAGCAGTTCTTC.

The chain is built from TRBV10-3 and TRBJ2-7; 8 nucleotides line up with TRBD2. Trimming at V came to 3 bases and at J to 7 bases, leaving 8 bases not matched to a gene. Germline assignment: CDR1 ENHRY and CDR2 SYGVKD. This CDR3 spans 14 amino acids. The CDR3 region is CAISDSSGSREQYF. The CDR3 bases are TGTGCCATCAGTGACTCTAGCGGGTCTCGGGAGCAGTACTTC.

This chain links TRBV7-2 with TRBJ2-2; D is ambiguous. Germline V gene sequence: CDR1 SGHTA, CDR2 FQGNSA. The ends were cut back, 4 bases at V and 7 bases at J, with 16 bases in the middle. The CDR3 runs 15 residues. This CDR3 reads CASSSLPGRLGELFF. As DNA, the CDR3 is TGTGCCAGCAGCTCCCTCCCAGGACGTCTCGGGGAGCTGTTTTTT.

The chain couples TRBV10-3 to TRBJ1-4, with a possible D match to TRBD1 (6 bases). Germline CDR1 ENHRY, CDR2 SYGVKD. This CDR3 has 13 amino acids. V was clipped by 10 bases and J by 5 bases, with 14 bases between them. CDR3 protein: CASQGGVNEKLFF. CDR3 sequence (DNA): TGTGCCAGCCAAGGGGGGGTAAATGAAAAACTGTTTTTT.

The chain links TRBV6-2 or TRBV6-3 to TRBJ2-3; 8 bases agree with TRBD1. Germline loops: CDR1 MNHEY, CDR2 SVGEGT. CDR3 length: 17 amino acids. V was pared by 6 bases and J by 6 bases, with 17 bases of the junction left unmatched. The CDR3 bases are TGTGCCAGCAGCCCAAACCCCCAGGGGGCGGTTGGTGATACGCAGTATTTT. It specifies CASSPNPQGAVGDTQYF.